What follows are 8 T cell receptor beta chains derived from one specimen sequenced in a study of cytomegalovirus exposure and HLA in healthy donors. Primers for the PCR totalled 60 Vbeta and 13 Jbeta. Profiling relied on immunoSEQ multiplex PCR, and the TCRdb table lists in-frame clones only, not all of them. The table has fewer than 200,000 clones, roughly 80% seen once; the top ten hold 7%. The material sequenced was PBMCs. Every receptor here comes from a woman under 40 in good health and CMV-seropositive.

For this clone: At the DNA level, this CDR3 is encoded by other sequences in the same sample as well. The chain couples TRBV5-1 to TRBJ2-1, with 11 bases matching TRBD1. This CDR3 is built from 15 residues. After removal of 2 bases from V and 3 bases from J, the junction contained 1 base not matched to a gene. The germline CDR1 and CDR2 sequences are SGHRS and YFSETQ. This CDR3 reads CASSLGTGGYNEQFF. The CDR3 nucleotides are TGCGCCAGCAGCTTAGGGACAGGGGGCTACAATGAGCAGTTCTTC.

The chain links TRBV19 to TRBJ1-1; 7 bases fit TRBD1. V lost 6 bases to trimming and J lost 7 bases; unmatched junction nucleotides: 5. The CDR3 has 12 residues. CDR1 is LNHDA and CDR2 is SQIVND in the germline V gene (reference sequence). As DNA, the CDR3 is TGTGCCAGTAGGGACAGGAGGGGTGAAGCTTTCTTT. This codes for CASRDRRGEAFF.

In this sample, this clone turned up a few times. This sequence joins TRBV19 and TRBJ1-2, with D hard to call. V was trimmed by 3 bases and J by 1 base, leaving 12 bases between them. The CDR3 contains 15 residues. The germline CDR1 and CDR2 sequences are LNHDA and SQIVND (reference sequence). As DNA, the CDR3 is TGTGCCAGTAGTATTGGAGGGAACTATAACTATGGCTACACCTTC. As protein: CASSIGGNYNYGYTF.

The CDR3 DNA reads as TGTGCCAGCAGTTTAATGCTCAGGGGCTATGGCTACACCTTC. Translated, it gives CASSLMLRGYGYTF. The chain is built from TRBV28 and TRBJ1-2, with D tentatively TRBD1 (6 bases). The V end was cut by 2 bases, the J end by 4 bases, with 11 bases between. Germline V lookup: CDR1 MDHEN, CDR2 SYDVKM. The CDR3 contains 14 residues.

This rearrangement joins TRBV9 to TRBJ2-5, with TRBD2 matching 9 bases. The V and J ends lost 5 bases and 7 bases, in that order; junction bases with no gene match: 12. The CDR3 covers 15 residues. Germline CDR1 and CDR2: SGDLS and YYNGEE. CDR3 DNA sequence: TGTGCCAGCAGTCTGTCTAGCGGGGCCCTAGGGACCCAGTACTTC. Encoded protein: CASSLSSGALGTQYF.

The chain employs TRBV25-1 and TRBJ2-1, with 9 bases that match TRBD2. V lost 2 bases, J lost 8 bases, and 7 bases stayed unmatched. CDR1 and CDR2 (germline): MGHDK, SYGVNS. The CDR3 spans 15 residues. The CDR3 sequence is CASSERSSGVDEQFF. The CDR3 nucleotides are TGTGCCAGCAGTGAAAGGTCTAGCGGGGTGGATGAGCAGTTCTTC.

The V gene is TRBV7-4, the J gene TRBJ1-5; D call uncertain. Germline V lookup: CDR1 SGHVT, CDR2 SQSDAQ. With 5 bases removed from V and 4 bases from J, the gap between germline ends came to 15 bases. The length of the CDR3 is 15 residues. The CDR3 DNA sequence: TGTGCCAGCAGCCGACATGCGAGAGTAAATCAGCCCCAGCATTTT. The encoded protein is CASSRHARVNQPQHF.

The chain combines TRBV7-2 with TRBJ2-7; D unresolved. Germline CDR1 SGHTA, CDR2 FQGNSA. Trimming cost V 1 base and J 8 bases, with 9 bases left between them. The CDR3 consists of 12 residues. The CDR3 here is CASSLVPSKQYF. The CDR3 DNA reads TGTGCCAGCAGCTTAGTTCCCAGTAAGCAGTACTTC.